A selection of T cell receptor beta chains follows, all from one sample in a study of graft-versus-host responses after intestinal transplantation. TCRdb keeps only in-frame clones here, not all; method: immunoSEQ multiplex PCR. The sample contains 90,000 to 150,000 clones, 90% to 95% of which appear only once. These receptors' targets are unknown. The sample in question was unstimulated CD4+ T cells sorted from spleen or lymph node cells, obtained before intestinal transplant. Every receptor here comes from a human donor who received an intestinal transplant. CDR3s include the opening cysteine and the closing phenylalanine or tryptophan. The order of the fields is V gene, clone size, D gene, J gene, CDR3 protein, CDR3 DNA. A D gene is named only where the DNA matches it firmly. Only some rows state a clone size, as once, few, many or a class for expanded clones.

>TRBV14|-|TRBD1|TRBJ2-6
CASSLGQGRANVLTF
TGTGCCAGCAGCCTGGGACAGGGGAGGGCCAACGTCCTGACTTTC
>TRBV4-1|-|TRBD2|TRBJ2-1
CASSHATGLAGNNEQFF
TGCGCCAGCAGCCACGCTACGGGGCTAGCGGGAAACAATGAGCAGTTCTTC
>TRBV15|-|-|TRBJ1-1
CATSPRLGTEAFF
TGTGCCACCAGCCCTCGACTAGGGACTGAAGCTTTCTTT
>TRBV10-2|-|-|TRBJ1-5
CASSEWGAYTDQPQHF
TGCGCCAGCAGTGAGTGGGGAGCTTATACGGATCAGCCCCAGCATTTT
>TRBV19|few|-|TRBJ2-6
CAPNQGRCIVSGANVLTF
TGTGCCCCCAATCAGGGCAGGTGTATTGTCTCTGGGGCCAACGTCCTGACTTTC
>TRBV7-8|-|-|TRBJ1-3
CASSSNRISSGNTIYF
TGTGCCAGCAGCTCGAACAGGATATCCTCTGGAAACACCATATATTTT
>TRBV10-1|-|TRBD1|TRBJ2-7
CASSESDRVYEQYF
TGCGCCAGCAGTGAAAGTGACAGGGTCTACGAGCAGTACTTC
>TRBV18|-|TRBD2|TRBJ2-7
CASSPEAGAHEQYF
TGTGCCAGCTCACCAGAAGCGGGAGCCCACGAGCAGTACTTC
>TRBV19|-|-|TRBJ1-5
CASSPLRGAGPPQHF
TGTGCCAGTAGTCCGTTGCGGGGGGCCGGGCCGCCCCAGCATTTT
>TRBV5-1|-|-|TRBJ2-3
CASSSDGFTDTQYF
TGCGCCAGCAGCTCCGACGGATTCACAGATACGCAGTATTTT
>TRBV19|few|-|TRBJ2-1
CASSLSTGGRYNEQFF
TGTGCCAGTAGTCTCTCGACAGGCGGTAGGTACAATGAGCAGTTCTTC
>TRBV27|-|-|TRBJ2-1
CASRPIADISYNEQFF
TGTGCCAGCAGACCCATAGCGGATATCTCCTACAATGAGCAGTTCTTC
>TRBV6-6|-|-|TRBJ1-3
CASSYGGLSNTIYF
TGTGCCAGCAGTTACGGAGGGTTGTCGAACACCATATATTTT
>TRBV19|-|-|TRBJ2-3
CASSMRAVTSTDTQYF
TGTGCCAGTAGTATGCGGGCAGTTACAAGCACAGATACGCAGTATTTT
>TRBV6-6|-|TRBD1|TRBJ2-7
CASSKDRDRDYEQYF
TGTGCCAGCAGTAAGGACCGGGACAGGGACTACGAGCAGTACTTC
>TRBV2|-|-|TRBJ2-3
CASSSQGIGAVRGDTQYF
TGTGCCAGCAGCTCTCAGGGCATAGGGGCGGTGAGGGGAGATACGCAGTATTTT
>TRBV7-3|-|-|TRBJ2-3
CASSPGGTGTDTQYF
TGTGCCAGCAGCCCCGGTGGGACGGGCACAGATACGCAGTATTTT
>TRBV6-1|-|-|TRBJ1-1
CASRRGDTVNTEAFF
TGTGCCAGCAGACGCGGGGACACCGTGAACACTGAAGCTTTCTTT
>TRBV6-5|-|-|TRBJ2-7
CASSSGSYYEQYF
TGTGCCAGCAGCTCGGGGTCCTACTACGAGCAGTACTTC
>TRBV5-4|-|TRBD2|TRBJ2-2
CASSRREGTGELFF
TGTGCCAGCAGTCGGCGGGAGGGGACCGGGGAGCTGTTTTTT
>TRBV5-1|-|TRBD2|TRBJ2-7
CASSPGLGPYEQYF
TGCGCCAGCAGCCCGGGACTAGGCCCCTACGAGCAGTACTTC
>TRBV9|-|-|TRBJ2-7
CASSVFDLPSYEQYF
TGTGCCAGCAGCGTTTTCGACCTCCCCTCCTACGAGCAGTACTTC
>TRBV5-1|-|-|TRBJ1-1
CASSFTGNTEAFF
TGCGCCAGCAGCTTTACGGGGAACACTGAAGCTTTCTTT
>TRBV4-2|-|-|TRBJ1-2
CASSHGGLLGPYGYTF
TGTGCCAGCAGCCACGGGGGACTCCTAGGTCCCTATGGCTACACCTTC
>TRBV5-1|-|TRBD2|TRBJ2-1
CASSLATSGSSYNEQFF
TGCGCCAGCAGCTTGGCAACTAGCGGGAGCTCCTACAATGAGCAGTTCTTC
>TRBV21-1|-|-|TRBJ1-1
CASRTPQNDTEAFF
TGTGCCAGCAGAACACCCCAGAACGACACTGAAGCTTTCTTT
>TRBV6-5|-|-|TRBJ2-7
CASSYSYYTSSYEQYF
TGTGCCAGCAGTTACTCGTATTACACGAGCTCCTACGAGCAGTACTTC
>TRBV5-1|-|-|TRBJ2-1
CASSRGWMTGDDPPLGSYNEQFF
TGCGCCAGCAGTAGAGGTTGGATGACGGGCGACGATCCCCCGCTCGGTTCCTACAATGAGCAGTTCTTC
>TRBV10-1|-|-|TRBJ2-7
CASSRNFLDEQYF
TGCGCCAGCAGTAGGAACTTCCTGGACGAGCAGTACTTC
>TRBV14|-|TRBD2|TRBJ2-1
CASSHPSGNYNEQFF
TGTGCCAGCAGCCATCCCAGCGGGAACTACAATGAGCAGTTCTTC
>TRBV4-2|-|TRBD1|TRBJ2-2
CASSRQGARELFF
TGTGCCAGCAGCCGCCAGGGGGCTAGGGAGCTGTTTTTT
>TRBV2|-|-|TRBJ2-2
CASSERRDTGELFF
TGTGCCAGCAGTGAACGGCGAGACACCGGGGAGCTGTTTTTT
>TRBV30|once|TRBD1|TRBJ1-5
CAWSIWTGAINQPQHF
TGTGCCTGGAGTATATGGACAGGGGCTATCAATCAGCCCCAGCATTTT
>TRBV5-1|-|-|TRBJ2-1
CASSSSADNEQFF
TGCGCCAGCAGCTCTAGCGCCGACAATGAGCAGTTCTTC
>TRBV30|-|-|TRBJ2-7
CAWSVRGRALYEQYF
TGTGCCTGGAGTGTCCGTGGGAGAGCTCTCTACGAGCAGTACTTC